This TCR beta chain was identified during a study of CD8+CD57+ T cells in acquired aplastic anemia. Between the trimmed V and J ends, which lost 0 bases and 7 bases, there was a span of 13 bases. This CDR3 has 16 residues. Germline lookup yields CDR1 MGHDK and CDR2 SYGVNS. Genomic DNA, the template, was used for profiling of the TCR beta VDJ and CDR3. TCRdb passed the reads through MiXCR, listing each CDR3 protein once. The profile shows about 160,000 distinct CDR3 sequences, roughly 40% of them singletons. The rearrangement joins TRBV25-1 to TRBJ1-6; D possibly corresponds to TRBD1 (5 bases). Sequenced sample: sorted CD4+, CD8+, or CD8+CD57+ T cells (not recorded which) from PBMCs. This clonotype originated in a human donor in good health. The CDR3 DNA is TGTGCCAGCAGTGAATATCAGGGACGGCTAAATTCACCCCTCCACTTT. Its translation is CASSEYQGRLNSPLHF.